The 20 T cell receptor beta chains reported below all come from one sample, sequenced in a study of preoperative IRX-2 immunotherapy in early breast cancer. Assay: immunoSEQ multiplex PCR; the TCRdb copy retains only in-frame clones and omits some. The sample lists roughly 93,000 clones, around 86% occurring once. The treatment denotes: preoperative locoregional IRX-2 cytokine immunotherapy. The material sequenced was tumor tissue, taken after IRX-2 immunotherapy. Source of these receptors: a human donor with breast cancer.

Here the CDR3 reads CASSPRDPSHRYGYTF. CDR3 nucleotides: TGTGCCAGCTCACCGAGGGACCCATCTCACCGCTATGGCTACACCTTC. The rearrangement uses TRBV18 and TRBJ1-2; TRBD1 might be the D (5 bases). Germline loops: CDR1 KGHSH, CDR2 LQKENI. This CDR3 contains 16 residues. V was shortened by 3 bases and J by 4 bases, with 18 bases between the two germline ends.

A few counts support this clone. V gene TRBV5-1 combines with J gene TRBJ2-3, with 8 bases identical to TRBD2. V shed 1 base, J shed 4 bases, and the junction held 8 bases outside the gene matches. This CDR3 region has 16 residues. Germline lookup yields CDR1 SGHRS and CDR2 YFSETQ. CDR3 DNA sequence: TGCGCCAGCAGCTTGAGAGCGGGAGCTGGTGCAGATACGCAGTATTTT. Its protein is CASSLRAGAGADTQYF.

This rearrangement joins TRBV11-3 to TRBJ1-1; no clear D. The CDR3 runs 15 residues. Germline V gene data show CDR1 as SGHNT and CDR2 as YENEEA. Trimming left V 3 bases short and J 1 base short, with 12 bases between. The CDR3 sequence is CASSLAGRSNTEAFF. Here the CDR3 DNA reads TGTGCCAGCAGCTTGGCCGGGCGGTCGAACACTGAAGCTTTCTTT.

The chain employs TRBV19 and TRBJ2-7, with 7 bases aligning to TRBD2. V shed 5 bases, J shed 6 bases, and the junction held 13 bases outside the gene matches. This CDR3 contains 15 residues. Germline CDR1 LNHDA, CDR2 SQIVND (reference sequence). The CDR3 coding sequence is TGTGCCAGTAGTCCCCGGGGGGTAGGGGCGGTCGAGCAGTACTTC. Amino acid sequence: CASSPRGVGAVEQYF.

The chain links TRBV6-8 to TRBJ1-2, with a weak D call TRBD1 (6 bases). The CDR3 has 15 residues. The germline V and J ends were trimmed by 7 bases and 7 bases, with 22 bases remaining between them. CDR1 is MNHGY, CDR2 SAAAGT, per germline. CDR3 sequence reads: CASTVGGGRFVGYTF. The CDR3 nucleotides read TGTGCCAGCACCGTGGGAGGGGGGCGTTTCGTTGGCTACACCTTC.

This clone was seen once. CDR3 bases: TGTGCCAGCAGCCAGCGTAACACTGAAGCTTTCTTT. Encoded protein: CASSQRNTEAFF. The J gene is TRBJ1-1, the V gene TRBV14; D call uncertain. V shed 3 bases and J shed 2 bases, with 4 bases lying between them. In germline, CDR1 is SGHDN, CDR2 FVKESK. The CDR3 is 12 amino acids.

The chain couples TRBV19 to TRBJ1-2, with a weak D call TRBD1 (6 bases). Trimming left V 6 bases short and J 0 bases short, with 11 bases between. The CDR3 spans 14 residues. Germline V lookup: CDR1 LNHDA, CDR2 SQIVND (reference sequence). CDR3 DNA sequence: TGTGCCAGTAGCTCCGGGACAACTAACTATGGCTACACCTTC. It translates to CASSSGTTNYGYTF.

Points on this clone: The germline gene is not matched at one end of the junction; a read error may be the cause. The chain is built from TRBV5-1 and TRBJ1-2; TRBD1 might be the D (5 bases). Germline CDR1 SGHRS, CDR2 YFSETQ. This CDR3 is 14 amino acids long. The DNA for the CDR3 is TGCGCCAGCAGCTTGGAGGCACGGGACGGACCTCGGGCCTTC. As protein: CASSLEARDGPRAF.

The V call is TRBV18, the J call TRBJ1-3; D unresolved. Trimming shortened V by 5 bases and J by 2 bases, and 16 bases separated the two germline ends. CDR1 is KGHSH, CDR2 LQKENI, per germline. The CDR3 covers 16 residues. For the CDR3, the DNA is TGTGCCAGCTCAACCCTGGGGTCGGGAACTGGAAACACCATATATTTT. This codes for CASSTLGSGTGNTIYF.

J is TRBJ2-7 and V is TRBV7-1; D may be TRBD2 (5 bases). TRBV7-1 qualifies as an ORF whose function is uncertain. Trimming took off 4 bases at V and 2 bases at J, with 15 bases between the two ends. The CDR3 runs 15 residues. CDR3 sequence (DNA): TGTGCCAGCAGCTTTGGTGGTAGCGCGGCCTACGAGCAGTACTTC. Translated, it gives CASSFGGSAAYEQYF.

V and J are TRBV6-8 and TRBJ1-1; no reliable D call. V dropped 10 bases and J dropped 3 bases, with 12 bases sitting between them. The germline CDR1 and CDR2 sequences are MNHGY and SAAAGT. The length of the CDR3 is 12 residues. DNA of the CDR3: TGTGCCATCAGCGTGGATTACACTGAAGCTTTCTTT. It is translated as CAISVDYTEAFF.

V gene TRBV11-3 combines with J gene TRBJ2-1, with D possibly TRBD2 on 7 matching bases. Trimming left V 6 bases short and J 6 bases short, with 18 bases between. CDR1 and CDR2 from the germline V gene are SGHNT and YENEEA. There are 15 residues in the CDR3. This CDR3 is CASSSQGGSFNEQFF. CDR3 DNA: TGTGCCAGCAGTTCACAGGGCGGGAGCTTCAATGAGCAGTTCTTC.

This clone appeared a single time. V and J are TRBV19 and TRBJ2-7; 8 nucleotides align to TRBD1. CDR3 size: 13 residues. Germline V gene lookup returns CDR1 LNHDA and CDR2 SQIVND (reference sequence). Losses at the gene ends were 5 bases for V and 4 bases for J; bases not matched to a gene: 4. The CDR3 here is CASSADRGYEQYF. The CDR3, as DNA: TGTGCCAGTAGTGCCGACAGGGGTTACGAGCAGTACTTC.

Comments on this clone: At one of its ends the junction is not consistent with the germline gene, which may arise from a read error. CDR3 nucleotide sequence: TGTGCCATCAGTGGGGACACATACGAGCAGTACTTC. Its translation is CAISGDTYEQYF. The chain carries TRBV6-8 and TRBJ2-7; D may be TRBD1 (6 bases). Germline V gene data show CDR1 as MNHGY and CDR2 as SAAAGT. CDR3 length: 12 amino acids.

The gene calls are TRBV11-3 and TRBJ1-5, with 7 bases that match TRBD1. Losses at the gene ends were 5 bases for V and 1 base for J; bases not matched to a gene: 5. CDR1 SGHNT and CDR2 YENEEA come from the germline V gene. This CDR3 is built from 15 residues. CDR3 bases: TGTGCCAGCAGCGAGGCAGGGGGAAGCAATCAGCCCCAGCATTTT. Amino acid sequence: CASSEAGGSNQPQHF.

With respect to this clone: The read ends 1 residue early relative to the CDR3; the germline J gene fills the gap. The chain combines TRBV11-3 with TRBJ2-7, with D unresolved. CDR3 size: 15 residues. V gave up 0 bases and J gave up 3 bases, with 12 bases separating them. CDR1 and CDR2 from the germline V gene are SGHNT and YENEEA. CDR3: CASSLEGSSYYEQYF. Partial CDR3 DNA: TGTGCCAGCAGCTTAGAAGGGTCTTCCTACTACGAGCAGTAC.

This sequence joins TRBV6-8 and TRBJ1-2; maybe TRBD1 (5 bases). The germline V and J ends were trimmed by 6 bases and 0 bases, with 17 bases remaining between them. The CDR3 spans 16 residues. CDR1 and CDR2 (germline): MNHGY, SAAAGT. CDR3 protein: CASRSQGGPTNYGYTF. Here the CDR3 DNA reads TGTGCCAGCAGATCTCAGGGAGGTCCCACTAACTATGGCTACACCTTC.

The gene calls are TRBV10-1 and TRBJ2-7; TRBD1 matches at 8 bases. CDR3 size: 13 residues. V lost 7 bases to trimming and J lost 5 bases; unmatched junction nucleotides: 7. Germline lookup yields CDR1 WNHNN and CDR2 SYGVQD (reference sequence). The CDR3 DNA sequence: TGCGCCAGCATGGGCCAGGGGGCCGACGAGCAGTACTTC. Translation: CASMGQGADEQYF.

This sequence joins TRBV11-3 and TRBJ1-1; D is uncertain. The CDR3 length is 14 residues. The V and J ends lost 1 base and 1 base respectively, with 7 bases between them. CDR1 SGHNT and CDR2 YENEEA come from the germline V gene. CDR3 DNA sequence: TGTGCCAGCAGCTTAGTCTGGGGGAACACTGAAGCTTTCTTT. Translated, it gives CASSLVWGNTEAFF.

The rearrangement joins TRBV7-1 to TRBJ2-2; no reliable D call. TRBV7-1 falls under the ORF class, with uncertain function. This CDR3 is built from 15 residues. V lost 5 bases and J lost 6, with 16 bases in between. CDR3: CASSQVKGAAGELFF. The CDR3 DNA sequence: TGTGCCAGCAGCCAAGTGAAGGGCGCTGCCGGGGAGCTGTTTTTT.